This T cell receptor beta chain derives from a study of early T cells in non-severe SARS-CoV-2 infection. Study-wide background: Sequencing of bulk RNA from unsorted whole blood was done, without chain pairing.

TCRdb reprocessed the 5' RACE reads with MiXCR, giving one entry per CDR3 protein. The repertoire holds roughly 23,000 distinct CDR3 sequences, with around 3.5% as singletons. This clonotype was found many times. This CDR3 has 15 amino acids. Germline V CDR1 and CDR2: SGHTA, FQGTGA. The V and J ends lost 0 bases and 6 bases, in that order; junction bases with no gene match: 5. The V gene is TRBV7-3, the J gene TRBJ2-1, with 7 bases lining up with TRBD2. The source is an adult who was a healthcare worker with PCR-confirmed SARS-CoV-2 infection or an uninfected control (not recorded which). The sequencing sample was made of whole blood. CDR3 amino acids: CASSLTWSGVNEQFF. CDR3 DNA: TGTGCCAGCAGCTTAACGTGGAGCGGGGTCAATGAGCAGTTCTTC.